This T cell receptor beta chain emerged from a study of Ad26.COV2.S vaccination and SARS-CoV-2 variants. About the study: It was the COV1001 Ad26.COV2.S trial arm that included the donor. Ad26.COV2.S was injected intramuscularly once or twice, 56 days apart.

Germline V gene data show CDR1 as SEHNR and CDR2 as FQNEAQ (reference sequence). This CDR3 is built from 16 residues. V lost 6 bases to trimming and J lost 1 base, with 17 bases between them. Specified treatment: some 20 received Ad26.COV2.S at low or high dose, single or two shots; about 5 received placebo; per-sample allocation not given. Specimen acquisition occurred on day 63 following the initial vaccine or placebo injection. The individual, an adult aged 18-55 years, was a donor in Boston. Vaccination used an Ad26 vector expressing Wuhan-strain SARS-CoV-2 spike. Sequencing used immunoSEQ multiplex PCR; TCRdb keeps in-frame clones, though not all of them. The sample includes about 680,000 clones, around 89% seen only once; the top ten take over 1.3%.

The TCR was taken from a person aged 18-60 years who received the Ad26.COV2.S COVID-19 vaccine or a placebo. This chain connects TRBV7-9 to TRBJ2-3; tentative D call: TRBD1 (5 bases). Sequenced here: peripheral blood, sampled in a trial of Ad26.COV2.S vaccine versus placebo. CDR3 region: CASSPRRVGGTDTQYF. CDR3 bases: TGTGCCAGCAGTCCGCGCAGGGTCGGAGGCACAGATACGCAGTATTTT.